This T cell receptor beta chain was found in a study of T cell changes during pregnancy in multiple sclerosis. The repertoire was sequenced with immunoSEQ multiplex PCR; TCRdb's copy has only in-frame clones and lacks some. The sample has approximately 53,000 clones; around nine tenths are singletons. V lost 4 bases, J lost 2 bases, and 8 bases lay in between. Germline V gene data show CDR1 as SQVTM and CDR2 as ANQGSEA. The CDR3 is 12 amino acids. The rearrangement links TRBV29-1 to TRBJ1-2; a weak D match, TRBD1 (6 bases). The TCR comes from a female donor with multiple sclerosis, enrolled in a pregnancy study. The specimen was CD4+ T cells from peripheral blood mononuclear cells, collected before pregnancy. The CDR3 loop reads CSVAQGNYGYTF. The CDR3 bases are TGCAGCGTTGCCCAGGGGAACTATGGCTACACCTTC.